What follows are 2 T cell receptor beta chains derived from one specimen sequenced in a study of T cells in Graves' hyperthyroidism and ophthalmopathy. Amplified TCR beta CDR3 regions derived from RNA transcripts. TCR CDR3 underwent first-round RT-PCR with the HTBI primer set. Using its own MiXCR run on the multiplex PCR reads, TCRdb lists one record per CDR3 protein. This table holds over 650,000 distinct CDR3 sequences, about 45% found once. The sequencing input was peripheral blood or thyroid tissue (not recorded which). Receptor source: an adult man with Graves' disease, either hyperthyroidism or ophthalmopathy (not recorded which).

The CDR3 nucleotides read TGTGCCAGTAGCCACCGTTGGGGGCGGAGTACGAACACTGAAGCTTTCTTT. Encoded protein: CASSHRWGRSTNTEAFF. J is TRBJ1-1 and V is TRBV19, with D perhaps TRBD1 (6 bases). The CDR3 has 17 residues. CDR1 is LNHDA and CDR2 is SQIVND in the germline V gene (reference sequence). The V end lost 6 bases, the J end lost 1 base, and 21 bases lay between the germline ends. Full variable domain (remainder filled in from reference TRBV19 and TRBJ1-1): DGGITQSPKYLFRKEGQNVTLSCEQNLNHDAMYWYRQDPGQGLRLIYYSQIVNDFQKGDIAEGYSVSREKKESFPLTVTSAQKNPTAFYLCASSHRWGRSTNTEAFFGQGTRLTVV.

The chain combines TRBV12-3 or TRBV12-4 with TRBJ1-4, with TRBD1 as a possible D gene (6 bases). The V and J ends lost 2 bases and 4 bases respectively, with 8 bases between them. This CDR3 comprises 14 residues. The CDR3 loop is CASSLYRVNEKLFF. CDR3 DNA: TGTGCCAGCAGTTTATACAGGGTTAATGAAAAACTGTTTTTT.